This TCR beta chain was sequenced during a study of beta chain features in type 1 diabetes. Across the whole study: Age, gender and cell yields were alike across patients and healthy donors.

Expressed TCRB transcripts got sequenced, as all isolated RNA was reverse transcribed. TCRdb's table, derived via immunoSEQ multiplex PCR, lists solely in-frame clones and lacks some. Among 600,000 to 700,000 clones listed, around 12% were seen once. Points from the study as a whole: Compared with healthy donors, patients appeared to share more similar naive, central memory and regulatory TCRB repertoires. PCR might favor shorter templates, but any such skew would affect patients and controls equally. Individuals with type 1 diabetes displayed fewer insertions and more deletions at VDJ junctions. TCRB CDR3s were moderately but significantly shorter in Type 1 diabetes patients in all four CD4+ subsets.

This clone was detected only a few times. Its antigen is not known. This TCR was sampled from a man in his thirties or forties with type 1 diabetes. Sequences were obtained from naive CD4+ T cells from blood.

The CDR3 region is CASSEGPLYGYTF. For the CDR3, the DNA is TGTGCCAGCAGCGAGGGGCCACTCTATGGCTACACCTTC. The V call is TRBV11-2, the J call TRBJ1-2; a weak D match, TRBD1 (5 bases). Germline CDR1 is SGHAT and CDR2 is FQNNGV. Trimming pared 5 bases from V and 4 bases from J, leaving 11 bases between. The CDR3 is 13 amino acids.